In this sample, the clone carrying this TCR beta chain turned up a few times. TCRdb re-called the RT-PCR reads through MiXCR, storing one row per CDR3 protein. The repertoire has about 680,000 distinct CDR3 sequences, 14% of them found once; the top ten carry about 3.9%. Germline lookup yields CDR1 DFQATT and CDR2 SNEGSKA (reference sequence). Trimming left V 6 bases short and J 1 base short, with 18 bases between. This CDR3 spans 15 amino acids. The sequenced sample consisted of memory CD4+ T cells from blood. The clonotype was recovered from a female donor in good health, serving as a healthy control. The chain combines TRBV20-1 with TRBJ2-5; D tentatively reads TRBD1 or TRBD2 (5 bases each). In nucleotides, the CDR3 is TGCAGTGCGAACGGTCAGATGGGGGTCCAAGAGACCCAGTACTTC. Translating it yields CSANGQMGVQETQYF.